A selection of T cell receptor beta chains follows, all from one sample in a study of regulatory T cells in long-lasting Graves disease. TCRdb analysed the multiplex PCR reads with MiXCR anew, one entry per CDR3 protein. The table shows about half a million distinct CDR3 sequences, with approximately 22% occurring only once. Source: peripheral blood mononuclear cells (PBMCs), taken when the disease was refractory, from a patient treated with antithyroid drugs. All receptors derive from a female donor with Graves disease. The CDR3 runs from the conserved cysteine through the conserved F or W. The D gene is left open where the match is weak. Only part of the rows carry a size: once, few, many, or a class if the clone is expanded.

D	V	J	size	CDR3	DNA
NA	TRBV29-1	TRBJ1-1	many	CSVELGRTAEAFF	TGCAGCGTTGAGCTGGGGAGGACGGCTGAAGCTTTCTTT
NA	TRBV2	TRBJ1-2	many	CASSEEVQGHYGYTF	TGTGCCAGCAGTGAGGAGGTGCAGGGGCACTATGGCTACACCTTC
NA	TRBV9	TRBJ1-6	once	CASSGLQAHNSPLHF	TGTGCCAGCAGCGGGCTACAGGCCCATAATTCACCCCTCCACTTT
TRBD1	TRBV7-8	TRBJ2-7	NA	CASRVDRAYEQYF	TGTGCCAGCAGGGTTGACAGGGCCTACGAGCAGTACTTC
NA	TRBV28	TRBJ2-6	many	CASSLPEGTGANVLTF	TGTGCCAGCAGTCTCCCGGAGGGCACCGGGGCCAACGTCCTGACTTTC
NA	TRBV19	TRBJ2-7	NA	CASSAPGPNSYEQYF	TGTGCCAGTAGTGCACCGGGACCGAACTCCTACGAGCAGTACTTC
NA	TRBV30	TRBJ2-2	NA	CAWCLPGELFF	TGTGCCTGGTGTCTCCCCGGGGAGCTGTTTTTT
NA	TRBV29-1	TRBJ1-1	many	CSVWSNTEAFF	TGCAGCGTTTGGTCGAACACTGAAGCTTTCTTT
TRBD1	TRBV7-3	TRBJ1-1	many	CASSSQEGALAEAFF	TGTGCCAGCAGCTCCCAGGAGGGGGCGTTGGCTGAAGCTTTCTTT
NA	TRBV2	TRBJ2-5	many	CASSGNRQETQYF	TGTGCCAGCAGTGGGAACAGGCAAGAGACCCAGTACTTC
NA	TRBV28	TRBJ1-1	many	CASSSRVTEAFF	TGTGCCAGCAGTTCGAGGGTCACTGAAGCTTTCTTT
TRBD1	TRBV28	TRBJ2-7	few	CASSHMIGQGYSYEQYF	TGTGCCAGCAGCCACATGATAGGACAGGGGTATTCCTACGAGCAGTACTTC